This section outlines one T cell receptor beta chain sequence together with its context. The CDR3 sequence is 15 residues long. Deletions cut 4 bases from V and 0 bases from J, with 12 bases between. Germline CDR1 MNHEY, CDR2 SVGAGI. Original analysis: Counts of nucleated cells, estimated from reference gene primer amplification, were obtained. Sequencing used immunoSEQ multiplex PCR; TCRdb keeps in-frame clones, though not all of them. The V and J calls and the clone size are those of that table, but D and trimming were determined from the DNA. The sample shows more than 90,000 clones, roughly nine tenths of them seen only once. The data derive from a study of blood T cell repertoires in COVID-19. Looking at the study overall: Both acute and convalescent COVID-19 samples were obtained from the United States, Italy and Spain.

The TCR sequence derives from a man in his 70s who had recovered from COVID-19. The V gene is TRBV6-5, the J gene TRBJ1-2; D is perhaps TRBD1 (6 bases). Sequencing input: peripheral blood. The CDR3 sequence: CASSSGQLTNYGYTF. CDR3 coding DNA: TGTGCCAGCAGTTCTGGACAGCTTACTAACTATGGCTACACCTTC.